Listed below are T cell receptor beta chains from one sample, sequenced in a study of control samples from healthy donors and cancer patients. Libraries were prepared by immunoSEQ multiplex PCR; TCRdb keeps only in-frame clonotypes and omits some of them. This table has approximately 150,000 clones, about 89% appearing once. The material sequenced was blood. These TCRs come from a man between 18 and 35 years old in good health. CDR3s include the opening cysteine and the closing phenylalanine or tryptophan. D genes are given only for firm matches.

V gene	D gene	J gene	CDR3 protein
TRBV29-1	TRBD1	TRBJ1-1	CSVEGQLLPEAFF
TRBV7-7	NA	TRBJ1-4	CASSPGTGGDEKLFF
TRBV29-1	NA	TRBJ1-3	CSVASSGNTIYF
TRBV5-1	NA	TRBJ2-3	CASSGSDTQYF
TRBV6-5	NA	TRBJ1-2	CASSYLGDYTF
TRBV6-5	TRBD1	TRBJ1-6	CAGNTGAGSPLHF
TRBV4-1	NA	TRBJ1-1	CASTPQDGDTEAFF
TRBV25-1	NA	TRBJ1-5	CASAPRQEGVNIGPQHF
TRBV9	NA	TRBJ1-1	CASSLGTLGGTEAFF
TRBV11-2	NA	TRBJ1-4	CASSRIDKTNEKLFF
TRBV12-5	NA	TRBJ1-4	CASGKEGRFNEKLFF
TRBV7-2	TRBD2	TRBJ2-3	CASSSRGAGFSTDTQYF
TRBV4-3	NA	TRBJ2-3	CASSQDLGRSTDTQYF
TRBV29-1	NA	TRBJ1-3	CSFRFGNTIYF
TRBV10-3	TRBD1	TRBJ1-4	CAISPQGAISNEKLFF
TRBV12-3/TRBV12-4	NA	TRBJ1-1	CASRPGTITEAFF
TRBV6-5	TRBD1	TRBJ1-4	CASRRQGATNEKLFF
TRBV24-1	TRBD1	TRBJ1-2	CATSDPGQGGGYTF
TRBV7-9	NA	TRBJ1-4	CASSPVREKLFF
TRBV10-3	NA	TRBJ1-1	CAIGSGPGGETEAFF
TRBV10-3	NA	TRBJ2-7	CAISESAYEQYF
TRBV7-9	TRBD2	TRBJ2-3	CASSLGLAGTDTQYF
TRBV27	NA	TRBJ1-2	CASSPRTGPYGYTF
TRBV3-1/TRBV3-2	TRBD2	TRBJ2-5	CASSQVFLLAGETQYF
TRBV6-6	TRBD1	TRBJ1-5	CASRITGGQPQHF
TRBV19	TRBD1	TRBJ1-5	CASGDRGHLGPQHF
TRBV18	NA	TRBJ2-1	CASSPPFGALEQFF
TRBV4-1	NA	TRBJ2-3	CASSQGGTLDTQYF
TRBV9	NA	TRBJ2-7	CASSVEGGGHEQYF
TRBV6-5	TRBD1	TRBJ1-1	CASRGQGIEAFF
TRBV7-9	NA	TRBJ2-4	CASSGGGGKNIQYF
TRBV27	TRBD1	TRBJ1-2	CASSLGQGDYGYTF
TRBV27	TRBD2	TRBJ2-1	CASSPGLGAHEQFF
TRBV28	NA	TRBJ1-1	CASSSQQVMNTEAFF
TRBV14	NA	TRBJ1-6	CASSQLQGNSPLHF
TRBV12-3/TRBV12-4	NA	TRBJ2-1	CASSYSRNEQFF
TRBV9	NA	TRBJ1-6	CASSALLDWNSPLHF
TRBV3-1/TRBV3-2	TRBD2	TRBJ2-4	CASSPPAGGDIQYF
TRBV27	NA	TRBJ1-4	CASSPLPATNEKLFF
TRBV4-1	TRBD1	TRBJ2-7	CASSRTPGQGGYEQYF
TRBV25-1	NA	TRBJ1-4	CASSRGVSSNEKLFF
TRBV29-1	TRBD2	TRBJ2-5	CSVSPDGGKETQYF
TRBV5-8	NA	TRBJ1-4	CASSLDLGGPTNEKLFF
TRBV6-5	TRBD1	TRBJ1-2	CASSRDRANYGYTF
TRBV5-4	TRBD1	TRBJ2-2	CASSLGTANTGELFF
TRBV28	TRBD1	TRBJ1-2	CASSLTGADYGYTF
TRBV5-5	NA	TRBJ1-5	CASSLRDPSQPQHF
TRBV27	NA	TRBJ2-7	CASSLIAGSSYEQYF